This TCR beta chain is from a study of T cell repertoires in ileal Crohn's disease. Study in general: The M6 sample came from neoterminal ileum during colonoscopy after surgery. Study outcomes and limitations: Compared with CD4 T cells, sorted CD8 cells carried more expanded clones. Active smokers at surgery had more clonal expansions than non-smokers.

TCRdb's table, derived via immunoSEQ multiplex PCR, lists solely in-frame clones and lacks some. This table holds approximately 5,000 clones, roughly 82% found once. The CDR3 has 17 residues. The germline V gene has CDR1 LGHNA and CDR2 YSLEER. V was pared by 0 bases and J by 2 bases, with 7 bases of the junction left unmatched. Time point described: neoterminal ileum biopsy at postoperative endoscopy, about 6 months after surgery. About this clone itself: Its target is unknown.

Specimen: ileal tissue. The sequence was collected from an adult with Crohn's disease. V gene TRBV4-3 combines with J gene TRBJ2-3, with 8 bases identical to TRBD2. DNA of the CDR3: TGCGCCAGCAGCCAAGAGGTCGGGAGGGCCTCCACAGATACGCAGTATTTT. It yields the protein CASSQEVGRASTDTQYF.